This T cell receptor (beta chain) stems from a study of patients and donors after allogeneic stem cell transplantation. CDR1 and CDR2 (germline): MGHRA, YSYEKL. The CDR3 runs to 20 residues. Trimming removed 0 bases from V and 0 bases from J, with 21 bases in between. The sample holds a few counts of this clonotype. TCRdb re-called the RT-PCR reads through MiXCR, storing one row per CDR3 protein. In the table there are fewer than 30,000 distinct CDR3 sequences, approximately 8.8% of which are singletons. This TCR came from a human donor who was either an allogeneic HSCT recipient or a stem cell or donor lymphocyte infusion donor (not recorded which). It is not recorded whose cells these are; they may come from a transplant donor. The genes are TRBV4-1 and TRBJ1-3, with D possibly being TRBD1 (6 bases). What was sequenced was blood, either unsorted or a sorted T cell fraction (not recorded which). The CDR3 here is CASSQDRKWGATSSGNTIYF. The DNA for the CDR3 is TGCGCCAGCAGCCAAGATAGAAAGTGGGGGGCTACCAGCTCTGGAAACACCATATATTTT.